This T cell receptor (beta chain) was identified during a study of T cells in localized non-small cell lung cancer. The CDR3 has 14 residues. Germline assignment: CDR1 SGHDT and CDR2 YYEEEE. V lost 0 bases to trimming and J lost 4 bases, with 10 bases between them. This clone appeared a single time. Data came from immunoSEQ multiplex PCR; TCRdb stores just in-frame clones and leaves some out. The data show 72,000 or so clones, roughly nine tenths seen once. The input for sequencing was peripheral blood, taken before any cancer treatment. This TCR came from a male donor aged 60 or over with stage III squamous cell lung carcinoma. The chain has TRBV5-6 and TRBJ1-1, with D perhaps matching TRBD1 (5 bases). As DNA, the CDR3 is TGTGCCAGCAGCTTGGCCGGGAGGGGCACTGAAGCTTTCTTT. As protein: CASSLAGRGTEAFF.